A single sample gave rise to the 21 T cell receptor beta chains below, sequenced in a study of CXCR3-negative and CXCR3-positive naive CD8 T cells. TRB cDNA was prepared as libraries by UMI-labeled 5' RACE. TCRdb re-called the 5' RACE reads; one entry per CDR3 protein, DNA not given. The sample totals approximately 49,000 distinct CDR3 sequences. The sample was memory CD8+ T cells from blood. The receptors derive from a human donor in good health. Some clones in this sample may be carry-over from other donors' samples.

The chain uses TRBV6-2 or TRBV6-3 and TRBJ1-2. The CDR3 length is 13 residues. Germline loops: CDR1 MNHEY, CDR2 SVGEGT. CDR3: CASSYSEVDGYTF.

The rearrangement uses TRBV20-1 and TRBJ2-7; TCRdb outputs TRBD1, but without DNA this stays unchecked. CDR1 and CDR2 (germline): DFQATT, SNEGSKA (reference sequence). The CDR3 totals 16 residues. The CDR3: CSARAPRGTEGYEQYF.

V gene TRBV18 combines with J gene TRBJ1-1; checking the TCRdb D call of TRBD1 is not possible without DNA. This CDR3 is built from 16 residues. Germline V lookup: CDR1 KGHSH, CDR2 LQKENI. The CDR3 sequence: CASSRPKGGMNTEAFF.

The chain employs TRBV28 and TRBJ2-5; TCRdb reports TRBD1, a call that lacks DNA to check it against. The CDR3 spans 15 residues. Germline loops: CDR1 MDHEN, CDR2 SYDVKM. CDR3 in amino acids: CASRSSGGWFETQYF.

This chain connects TRBV3-1 to TRBJ2-7; no DNA is available, so the TRBD2 call from TCRdb remains unchecked. From germline, CDR1 is LGHDT and CDR2 YNNKEL (reference sequence). The CDR3 covers 15 residues. The CDR3 protein is CASSLGLAVDYEQYF.

This chain uses TRBV27 with TRBJ2-3; TCRdb picks TRBD2, but there is no DNA to check that call. The CDR3 runs to 16 residues. Germline V gene sequence: CDR1 MNHEY, CDR2 SMNVEV (reference sequence). CDR3 sequence: CASSSTSSRFTDTQYF.

The chain combines TRBV7-9 with TRBJ2-2; TCRdb calls TRBD2, which cannot be checked without DNA. This CDR3 has 15 residues. Germline CDR1 SEHNR, CDR2 FQNEAQ (reference sequence). Here the CDR3 reads CASSPPSTNTGELFF.

The chain combines TRBV27 with TRBJ2-7; as DNA is missing, the TRBD1 call by TCRdb cannot be tested. This CDR3 has 14 residues. Looked up from germline, CDR1 is MNHEY and CDR2 is SMNVEV (reference sequence). The CDR3 sequence: CASGRTGPSYEQYF.

The chain combines TRBV5-6 with TRBJ2-2; TCRdb proposes TRBD2, but this gene call is untestable without DNA. In germline, CDR1 is SGHDT, CDR2 YYEEEE. The CDR3 sequence is 19 residues long. The CDR3 loop is CASSFPVWRGGLNTGELFF. The entire variable domain, with the rest obtained from reference TRBV5-6 and TRBJ2-2, is as follows: DAGVTQSPTHLIKTRGQQVTLRCSPKSGHDTVSWYQQALGQGPQFIFQYYEEEERQRGNFPDRFSGHQFPNYSSELNVNALLLGDSALYLCASSFPVWRGGLNTGELFFGEGSRLTVL.

V gene TRBV7-9 combines with J gene TRBJ2-1; TCRdb names TRBD2, which stays unverified in the absence of DNA. There are 15 residues in the CDR3. Per the germline V gene, CDR1 is SEHNR and CDR2 is FQNEAQ (reference sequence). CDR3 amino acids: CASSRSGSGYREQFF.

This chain links TRBV3-1 with TRBJ2-6; without DNA, the TCRdb call of TRBD1 cannot be checked. Germline loops: CDR1 LGHDT, CDR2 YNNKEL (reference sequence). This CDR3 is built from 18 residues. CDR3 protein: CASSPGTAYTSGANVLTF.

The rearrangement joins TRBV28 to TRBJ2-5; TCRdb lists TRBD2, though no DNA is available to test this call. The length of the CDR3 is 16 residues. The germline V gene encodes CDR1 MDHEN and CDR2 SYDVKM. The CDR3 loop is CASRHGAGDIQETQYF.

V usage is TRBV9 and J usage is TRBJ2-7; TCRdb names TRBD1, which stays unverified in the absence of DNA. Looked up from germline, CDR1 is SGDLS and CDR2 is YYNGEE. This CDR3 has 15 residues. CDR3 amino acids: CASSVRGDTNYEQYF.

This chain uses TRBV20-1 with TRBJ2-1. Germline V gives CDR1 DFQATT, CDR2 SNEGSKA (reference sequence). The CDR3 is made up of 11 amino acids. CDR3 sequence reads: CSARVGNEQFF.

The chain joins TRBV28 to TRBJ2-7; without DNA, the TCRdb call of TRBD1 cannot be checked. Germline V gene sequence: CDR1 MDHEN, CDR2 SYDVKM. CDR3 length: 12 residues. CDR3: CASMPRGYEQYF.

The V call is TRBV6-6, the J call TRBJ2-2. Germline CDR1 MNHNY, CDR2 SVGAGI (reference sequence). The CDR3 is 14 residues long. The CDR3 sequence is CASSVDGNTGELFF.

The chain couples TRBV29-1 to TRBJ2-3; TCRdb calls TRBD2, which cannot be checked without DNA. Germline-derived CDR1 and CDR2 are SQVTM and ANQGSEA. The CDR3 loop spans 15 amino acids. CDR3 sequence: CSDPPRTDCTDTQYF.

The V gene is TRBV4-3, the J gene TRBJ1-2; TCRdb calls TRBD1, which cannot be checked without DNA. The CDR3 loop spans 17 amino acids. Germline V lookup: CDR1 LGHNA, CDR2 YSLEER. CDR3 in amino acids: CASSQEVAPDKTYGYTF.

The gene calls are TRBV7-6 and TRBJ2-1; TCRdb picks TRBD2, but there is no DNA to check that call. This CDR3 contains 16 residues. Germline V CDR1 and CDR2: SGHVS, FNYEAQ. The chain's CDR3 is CASSITSGRPYNEQFF.

The gene calls are TRBV7-2 and TRBJ2-5; absent DNA, TCRdb's TRBD1 call cannot be checked. This CDR3 is built from 13 residues. Per germline, CDR1 SGHTA and CDR2 FQGNSA. The CDR3 loop is CASSRTLEETQYF.

The CDR3 sequence: CASSLTEYSTNYGYTF. This sequence joins TRBV6-5 and TRBJ1-2. CDR3 length: 16 residues. Germline CDR1 and CDR2: MNHEY and SVGAGI.